This T cell receptor (beta chain) stems from a study of T cell responses to AZD1222 COVID-19 vaccine. Overall study context: It was second doses at about 4 or about 12 weeks that were pooled.

The J segment lost 3 bases and the V segment lost 6 bases, leaving 4 bases of the junction unmatched. The CDR3 runs to 13 residues. The germline CDR1 and CDR2 sequences are MNHEY and SVGAGI. Notes on this clone: Antigen unknown.

General observations from the study: Only five or six AZD1222 recipients were seropositive at baseline. The donor group comprised mostly white British people and more females; the analysis possibly underestimated clonal diversity. Among vaccine-associated CD4 TCRs, coverage spanned spike, with dominance at 160-218 and 743-854.

The method was immunoSEQ multiplex PCR; TCRdb's version includes in-frame clones alone and lacks a portion of them. The sample lists some 140,000 clones; about 90% were seen once. The receptor's source is an adult in good health. The sample consisted of peripheral blood, taken on day 0 of AZD1222 vaccination. The rearrangement uses TRBV6-5 and TRBJ2-7; the match to TRBD1 covers 8 bases. CDR3 coding DNA: TGTGCCAGCAGGGGCAGGGGGCTCTACGAGCAGTACTTC. It translates to CASRGRGLYEQYF.